Sequencing of this TCR beta chain was carried out in a study of cytomegalovirus exposure and HLA in healthy donors. The study ran its PCR with 60 Vbeta and 13 Jbeta primers. Clones were sequenced by immunoSEQ multiplex PCR, and TCRdb holds only the in-frame ones, with some missing. This sample's table has 150,000 to 200,000 clones. Deletions cut 6 bases from V and 3 bases from J, with 14 bases between. Germline V gene data show CDR1 as SNHLY and CDR2 as FYNNEI. The CDR3 sequence is 14 residues long. The receptor was derived from a woman aged 18-35 years in good health and CMV-seropositive. The J gene is TRBJ1-1, the V gene TRBV2, with a tentative D call TRBD1 (5 bases). The sample comprised PBMCs. CDR3 in DNA: TGTGCCAGCAGCCGAGTCTTAGGGGACACTGAAGCTTTCTTT. Translated, it gives CASSRVLGDTEAFF.